This entry lists 30 T cell receptor beta chains sequenced from one sample in a study of shared clonotypes between healthy human individuals. Measured with immunoSEQ multiplex PCR; TCRdb has only the in-frame clones, and not every one. The table lists a few million clones, just over 90% of them singletons. Specimen: naive CD4+ T cells from PBMCs. Subset defined: CD45RA+ positively selected. The receptors here all came from a man between 18 and 29 years old in good health. Some clones in this sample may be carry-over from other donors' samples.

V gene TRBV29-1 combines with J gene TRBJ2-7; 9 nucleotides match TRBD1. CDR3 length equals 12 residues. CDR1 is SQVTM and CDR2 is ANQGSEA in the germline V gene. V shed 7 bases and J 5 bases; nucleotides not matched to a gene: 6. CDR3 nucleotide sequence: TGCAGCGCCACAGGGGGCATCGACGAGCAGTACTTC. Amino acid sequence: CSATGGIDEQYF.

This clone is a singleton in its sample. This rearrangement joins TRBV25-1 to TRBJ2-1; D may be TRBD1 (6 bases). Trimming cost V 2 bases and J 8 bases, with 19 bases left between them. CDR1 is MGHDK and CDR2 is SYGVNS in the germline V gene. This CDR3 region has 16 residues. The CDR3 loop is CASSERGTTGIHEQFF. In DNA form, the CDR3 reads TGTGCCAGCAGTGAACGAGGGACAACTGGGATCCATGAGCAGTTCTTC. The variable domain in full, with the rest retrieved from reference TRBV25-1 and TRBJ2-1, is EADIYQTPRYLVIGTGKKITLECSQTMGHDKMYWYQQDPGMELHLIHYSYGVNSTEKGDLSSESTVSRIRTEHFPLTLESARPSHTSQYLCASSERGTTGIHEQFFGPGTRLTVL.

The rearrangement links TRBV30 to TRBJ1-2; TRBD1 aligns across 7 bases. Germline V gives CDR1 GTSNPN, CDR2 SVGIG (reference sequence). This CDR3 has 14 residues. Unmatched junction bases numbered 11, after V lost 2 bases and J lost 8 bases. The CDR3 bases are TGTGCCTGGAGTCTGACAGGGAGTTGGTTCGGCTACACCTTC. It yields the protein CAWSLTGSWFGYTF.

This chain connects TRBV10-1 to TRBJ1-2, with TRBD1 matching 7 bases. There are 13 residues in the CDR3. Looked up from germline, CDR1 is WNHNN and CDR2 is SYGVQD (reference sequence). Trimming removed 2 bases from V and 4 bases from J; junction bases left unmatched: 1. For the CDR3, the DNA is TGCGCCAGCAGTGAGGACAGGGCCTATGGCTACACCTTC. This sequence encodes CASSEDRAYGYTF.

The chain has TRBV30 and TRBJ2-1, with 10 bases lining up with TRBD2. The trim removed 0 bases at V and 8 bases at J, leaving 7 bases unmatched. The CDR3 has 15 residues. Germline V gene lookup returns CDR1 GTSNPN and CDR2 SVGIG (reference sequence). The CDR3 protein is CAWSVGLAVRDEQFF. The CDR3 DNA follows: TGTGCCTGGAGTGTAGGACTAGCGGTAAGGGATGAGCAGTTCTTC.

The chain is built from TRBV7-3 and TRBJ2-1; maybe TRBD2 (5 bases). Germline CDR1 SGHTA, CDR2 FQGTGA. The CDR3 length is 16 residues. Trimming removed 2 bases at V and 6 bases at J, with 17 bases between. Written as DNA, the CDR3 is TGTGCCAGCAGCTTATACGAGAGGGCCGGAGGCAATGAGCAGTTCTTC. As protein: CASSLYERAGGNEQFF.

The V gene is TRBV6-1, the J gene TRBJ1-4; a possible D gene is TRBD1 (6 bases). The germline V gene has CDR1 MNHNS and CDR2 SASEGT. The CDR3 runs to 13 residues. Trimming removed 7 bases at V and 7 bases at J, with 13 bases between. CDR3 in amino acids: CASTARGFEKLFF. CDR3 DNA: TGTGCCAGCACGGCCAGGGGTTTTGAAAAACTGTTTTTT.

The rearrangement uses TRBV9 and TRBJ2-3; the D gene is possibly TRBD1 (5 bases). Germline V lookup: CDR1 SGDLS, CDR2 YYNGEE. The CDR3 is 14 amino acids. Trimming took off 0 bases at V and 7 bases at J, with 12 bases between the two ends. The CDR3 region is CASSVALQEHTQYF. The CDR3 DNA reads as TGTGCCAGCAGCGTAGCCCTACAGGAGCATACGCAGTATTTT.

The chain joins TRBV9 to TRBJ1-5, with TRBD1 identical over 7 bases. The CDR3 spans 13 residues. The J segment lost 11 bases and the V segment lost 0 bases, leaving 5 bases of the junction unmatched. In germline, CDR1 is SGDLS, CDR2 YYNGEE. In nucleotides, the CDR3 is TGTGCCAGCAGCGTAGAAGAGGGGGCGGCCCAGCATTTT. Amino acids: CASSVEEGAAQHF.

The chain recombines TRBV4-3 with TRBJ1-2; weak D call: TRBD1 (6 bases). V was shortened by 4 bases and J by 5 bases, with 26 bases between the two germline ends. The CDR3 is made up of 18 amino acids. The germline gives CDR1 LGHNA, CDR2 YSLEER. Written as DNA, the CDR3 is TGCGCCAGCAGCCGGAACGCGGACTTCCCGGGGGGCGTTTATGGCTACACCTTC. It is translated as CASSRNADFPGGVYGYTF.

CDR3 in DNA: TGTGCCAGCAGCGCGCAGGGCAACGTCCTGACTTTC. Translation gives CASSAQGNVLTF. The chain recombines TRBV7-9 with TRBJ2-6, with D possibly matching TRBD1 (5 bases). The CDR3 is 12 amino acids. The germline V and J ends were trimmed by 5 bases and 9 bases, with 8 bases remaining between them. Per the germline V gene, CDR1 is SEHNR and CDR2 is FQNEAQ (reference sequence). The variable domain in full, completed from reference TRBV7-9 and TRBJ2-6, reads DTGVSQNPRHKITKRGQNVTFRCDPISEHNRLYWYRQTLGQGPEFLTYFQNEAQLEKSRLLSDRFSAERPKGSFSTLEIQRTEQGDSAMYLCASSAQGNVLTFGAGSRLTVL.

The genes are TRBV5-1 and TRBJ2-1; TRBD2 matches 9 bases. CDR3 size: 14 residues. Germline CDR1 is SGHRS and CDR2 is YFSETQ. The trim removed 3 bases at V and 10 bases at J, leaving 8 bases unmatched. Here the CDR3 reads CASSSGLALLEQFF. DNA for the CDR3: TGCGCCAGCAGCTCGGGACTAGCCTTGCTGGAGCAGTTCTTC.

The chain carries TRBV5-4 and TRBJ1-1, with 9 bases that match TRBD1. Germline loops: CDR1 SGHNT, CDR2 YYREEE (reference sequence). With 5 bases clipped from V and 1 base from J, the junction kept 3 bases outside the gene matches. The CDR3 sequence is 14 residues long. CDR3 sequence reads: CASRTGQGNTEAFF. Here the CDR3 DNA reads TGTGCCAGCAGGACGGGACAGGGGAACACTGAAGCTTTCTTT. The variable domain in full, with the rest retrieved from reference TRBV5-4 and TRBJ1-1, is ETGVTQSPTHLIKTRGQQVTLRCSSQSGHNTVSWYQQALGQGPQFIFQYYREEENGRGNFPPRFSGLQFPNYSSELNVNALELDDSALYLCASRTGQGNTEAFFGQGTRLTVV.

V and J are TRBV10-3 and TRBJ2-5, with D perhaps matching TRBD1 (6 bases). The germline V gene encodes CDR1 ENHRY and CDR2 SYGVKD. The CDR3 has 19 residues. Trimming removed 0 bases at V and 5 bases at J, with 25 bases between. CDR3 residues: CAISESKVVWTTRGETQYF. The CDR3, as DNA: TGTGCCATCAGTGAGTCGAAAGTGGTTTGGACAACTAGGGGGGAGACCCAGTACTTC.

The rearrangement joins TRBV29-1 to TRBJ2-5, with D maybe TRBD1 (5 bases). Per germline, CDR1 SQVTM and CDR2 ANQGSEA. Trimming shortened V by 5 bases and J by 4 bases, and 20 bases separated the two germline ends. The CDR3 sequence is 15 residues long. For the CDR3, the DNA is TGCAGCGTTAAGGTCCCGCAGGGTTTGGGAGAGACCCAGTACTTC. Amino acids: CSVKVPQGLGETQYF.

This clone has only one observation. Within the sample, other DNA sequences also encode this same CDR3. The V gene is TRBV5-1, the J gene TRBJ1-4; 9 nucleotides line up with TRBD1. The CDR3 is 15 amino acids. Germline values: CDR1 SGHRS, CDR2 YFSETQ. Losses at the gene ends were 0 bases for V and 4 bases for J; bases not matched to a gene: 1. CDR3 in amino acids: CASSLGGQGNEKLFF. DNA of the CDR3: TGCGCCAGCAGCTTGGGGGGACAGGGTAATGAAAAACTGTTTTTT.

The V and J genes are TRBV18 and TRBJ1-1; D ambiguous. The ends were cut back, 0 bases at V and 7 bases at J, with 12 bases in the middle. This CDR3 has 14 residues. CDR1 is KGHSH, CDR2 LQKENI, per germline. The CDR3 loop reads CASSPPGPSVEAFF. CDR3 nucleotide sequence: TGTGCCAGCTCACCACCTGGACCCTCGGTTGAAGCTTTCTTT.

This chain joins TRBV2 and TRBJ1-4; 9 positions agree with TRBD1. CDR1 and CDR2 from the germline V gene are SNHLY and FYNNEI. CDR3 length: 14 amino acids. The junction had 6 bases not matched to a gene; V was cut back by 6 bases and J by 7 bases. CDR3 sequence (DNA): TGTGCCAGCAGCAGGGACAGGGAGGCTGAAAAACTGTTTTTT. Protein sequence: CASSRDREAEKLFF.

As for this clone: Other DNA sequences in the sample encode the same CDR3. V is TRBV6-5 and J is TRBJ2-1; the D gene is possibly TRBD1 (6 bases). The V gene lost 4 bases and the J gene lost 7 bases, with 8 bases spanning the gap. The CDR3 sequence is 12 residues long. The germline CDR1 and CDR2 sequences are MNHEY and SVGAGI. This CDR3 is CASSSTGNEQFF. CDR3 coding DNA: TGTGCCAGCAGTTCCACAGGGAATGAGCAGTTCTTC.

This clone was observed a handful of times. The chain joins TRBV5-4 to TRBJ1-2, with no clear D. Per germline, CDR1 SGHNT and CDR2 YYREEE (reference sequence). V lost 0 bases, J lost 0 bases, and 3 bases lay in between. This CDR3 is 13 amino acids long. CDR3 amino acids: CASSLEANYGYTF. In DNA form, the CDR3 reads TGTGCCAGCAGCTTGGAGGCTAACTATGGCTACACCTTC.

For the CDR3, the DNA is TGCGCCAGCAGCTTGGAGGGACACCCGAACACTGAAGCTTTCTTT. It yields the protein CASSLEGHPNTEAFF. The chain uses TRBV5-1 and TRBJ1-1; D is possibly TRBD1 (6 bases). V lost 0 bases to trimming and J lost 1 base, with 10 bases between them. The germline gives CDR1 SGHRS, CDR2 YFSETQ. This CDR3 has 15 residues.

Remarks on this clone: The sample carries other DNA sequences with the same CDR3. The J gene is TRBJ2-1, the V gene TRBV18, with a possible D match to TRBD2 (7 bases). Germline CDR1 reads KGHSH; CDR2 reads LQKENI. This CDR3 contains 14 residues. V lost 6 bases to trimming and J lost 8 bases, with 17 bases between them. CDR3 nucleotides: TGTGCCAGCTCTCCGAGGACGGGGGGCGATGAGCAGTTCTTC. Translation gives CASSPRTGGDEQFF.

V gene TRBV29-1 combines with J gene TRBJ2-1; tentatively, D is TRBD2 (6 bases). The V end lost 7 bases, the J end lost 7 bases, and 20 bases lay between the germline ends. The germline V gene has CDR1 SQVTM and CDR2 ANQGSEA. This CDR3 region has 14 residues. The CDR3 reads CSARGAGRMNEQFF. CDR3 nucleotide sequence: TGCAGCGCCCGAGGGGCGGGACGTATGAATGAGCAGTTCTTC.

Remarks on this clone: The same CDR3 arises from other DNA sequences in this sample as well. CDR3 residues: CASSYSRRSYEQYF. For the CDR3, the DNA is TGTGCCAGCAGTTACTCCCGGCGGTCCTACGAGCAGTACTTC. This sequence joins TRBV6-5 and TRBJ2-7; D is unresolved. There are 14 residues in the CDR3. V gave up 0 bases and J gave up 1 base, with 7 bases separating them. Germline CDR1 is MNHEY and CDR2 is SVGAGI.

The chain couples TRBV6-1 to TRBJ1-2; D not certain. Per the germline V gene, CDR1 is MNHNS and CDR2 is SASEGT. CDR3 length equals 15 residues. V lost 3 bases to trimming and J lost 0 bases, with 11 bases between them. This CDR3 is CASSDGIAPNYGYTF. In DNA, the CDR3 is TGTGCCAGCAGTGATGGGATAGCTCCTAACTATGGCTACACCTTC.

The CDR3 nucleotides read TGCGCCAGCAGCTCTCCCTCCGGTAGCCTCTACGAGCAGTACTTC. Protein: CASSSPSGSLYEQYF. The genes are TRBV5-1 and TRBJ2-7, with unresolved D. The CDR3 has 15 amino acids. The germline V and J ends were trimmed by 3 bases and 3 bases, with 16 bases remaining between them. Germline V CDR1 and CDR2: SGHRS, YFSETQ.

V is TRBV9 and J is TRBJ2-2; perhaps TRBD2 as D (5 bases). Trimming took 0 bases from V and 0 from J, leaving 9 bases between them. From germline, CDR1 is SGDLS and CDR2 YYNGEE. This CDR3 is 16 amino acids long. The CDR3 loop is CASSVVPSPNTGELFF. For the CDR3, the DNA is TGTGCCAGCAGCGTAGTTCCTAGCCCGAACACCGGGGAGCTGTTTTTT.

The chain employs TRBV28 and TRBJ2-5, with a weak D call TRBD1 (5 bases). The DNA end is more similar to TRBJ2-7, so the J call may be wrong. The CDR3 runs to 16 residues. Germline values: CDR1 MDHEN, CDR2 SYDVKM. CDR3 sequence: CASSSQAEKRSYEQYF. CDR3 in DNA: TGTGCCAGCAGTTCACAGGCTGAAAAACGATCCTACGAGCAGTACTTC.

V usage is TRBV7-3 and J usage is TRBJ2-2; possible D gene TRBD2, 5 bases. The V end was cut by 0 bases, the J end by 6 bases, with 20 bases between. Germline V gives CDR1 SGHTA, CDR2 FQGTGA. The CDR3 sequence is 18 residues long. The CDR3 is CASSLTARGNSFPGELFF. The CDR3 DNA is TGTGCCAGCAGCTTAACCGCCCGGGGTAATAGCTTCCCCGGGGAGCTGTTTTTT.

V gene TRBV6-1 combines with J gene TRBJ1-1, with D possibly TRBD1 on 6 matching bases. This CDR3 spans 17 amino acids. Germline CDR1 reads MNHNS; CDR2 reads SASEGT. Trimming left V 0 bases short and J 1 base short, with 15 bases between. This chain's CDR3 is CASSEARTAAKNTEAFF. CDR3 coding DNA: TGTGCCAGCAGTGAAGCAAGGACAGCCGCTAAGAACACTGAAGCTTTCTTT.